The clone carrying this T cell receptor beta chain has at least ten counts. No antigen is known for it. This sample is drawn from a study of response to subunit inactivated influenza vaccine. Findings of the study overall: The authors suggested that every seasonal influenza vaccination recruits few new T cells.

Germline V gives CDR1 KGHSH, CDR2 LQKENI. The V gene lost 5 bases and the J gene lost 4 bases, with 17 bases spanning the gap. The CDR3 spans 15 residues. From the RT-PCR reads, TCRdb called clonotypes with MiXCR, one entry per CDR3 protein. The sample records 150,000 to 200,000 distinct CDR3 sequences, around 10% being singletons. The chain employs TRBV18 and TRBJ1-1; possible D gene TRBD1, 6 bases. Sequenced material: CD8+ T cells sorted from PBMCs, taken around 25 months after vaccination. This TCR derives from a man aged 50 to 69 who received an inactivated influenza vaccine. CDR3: CASSADGGGGTEAFF. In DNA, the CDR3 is TGTGCCAGCTCAGCAGATGGGGGGGGCGGCACTGAAGCTTTCTTT.